This T cell receptor beta chain was obtained from a study of cytomegalovirus exposure and HLA in healthy donors. Across the whole study: Clustering assigned 81% of the roughly 430 genotyped donors to the Caucasian-associated ancestry cluster. Study outcomes and limitations: The study recorded 160 or so TCR beta chains that were cytomegalovirus-associated. Accurate predictions that matched the HLA-A and HLA-B alleles of most subjects were reportedly made from TCR beta sequences. A later analysis found common viral pathogens apparently linked to several of the most significant clusters.

The PCR had 60 Vbeta and 13 Jbeta primers. Generated by immunoSEQ multiplex PCR, the TCRdb table keeps only in-frame clones and is missing some. The repertoire has around 100,000 clones, 79% of them found once; the top ten carry over 4%. Trimming stripped 5 bases from V and 0 bases from J, with 12 bases between. This CDR3 region has 15 residues. The germline gives CDR1 SGHTA, CDR2 FQGNSA. Concerning this clone itself: Its antigen is unknown.

The sample consisted of PBMCs. The chain recombines TRBV7-2 with TRBJ2-3; D is possibly TRBD2 (5 bases). The origin of this receptor is a man aged 50 to 59 in good health and CMV-seropositive. DNA for the CDR3: TGTGCCAGCAGCCAAGGGAGCGTAAGCACAGATACGCAGTATTTT. Protein product: CASSQGSVSTDTQYF.